The clone carrying this T cell receptor beta chain was recorded at least ten times. The antigen is not known. The CDR3 runs to 17 residues. V shed 5 bases, J shed 8 bases, and the junction held 16 bases outside the gene matches. The germline V gene has CDR1 SGHAT and CDR2 FQDESV (reference sequence). This specimen belongs to a study of spatial heterogeneity in lung cancer. Every individual TCR cDNA molecule carried its own unique molecular identifier, which allowed correction of PCR and sequencing errors. TCRdb reprocessed the 5' RACE reads with MiXCR, giving one entry per CDR3 protein. The sample lists some 5,000 distinct CDR3 sequences, just under 8% occurring once. Findings and caveats of the study: The number of expanded tumor alpha and beta chains correlated with mutation number.

Sample time point: sample taken at primary tumor resection. The chain links TRBV11-1 to TRBJ2-2, with 8 bases matching TRBD2. Sample: lung tumor tissue, taken at surgery. The receptor comes from a female donor with early-stage non-small cell lung cancer. CDR3 sequence (DNA): TGTGCCAGCAGCCCACGGGCGGGGGGCCCAAGAGGAGGGGAGCTGTTTTTT. This encodes CASSPRAGGPRGGELFF. Full variable domain (remainder filled in from reference TRBV11-1 and TRBJ2-2): EAEVAQSPRYKITEKSQAVAFWCDPISGHATLYWYRQILGQGPELLVQFQDESVVDDSQLPKDRFSAERLKGVDSTLKIQPAELGDSAMYLCASSPRAGGPRGGELFFGEGSRLTVL.